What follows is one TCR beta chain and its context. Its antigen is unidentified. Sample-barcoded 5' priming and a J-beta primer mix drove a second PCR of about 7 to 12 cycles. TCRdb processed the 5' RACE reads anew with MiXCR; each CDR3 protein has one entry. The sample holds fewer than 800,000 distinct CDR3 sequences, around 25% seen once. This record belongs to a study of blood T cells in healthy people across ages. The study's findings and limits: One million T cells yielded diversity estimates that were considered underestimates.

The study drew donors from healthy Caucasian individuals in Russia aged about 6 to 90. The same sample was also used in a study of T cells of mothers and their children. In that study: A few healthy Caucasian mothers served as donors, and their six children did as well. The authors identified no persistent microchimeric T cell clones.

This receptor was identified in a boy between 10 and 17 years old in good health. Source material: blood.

The CDR3 DNA is TGTGCCAGCAGTACCCCGGGAACCTCCTACGAGCAGTACTTC. Translated: CASSTPGTSYEQYF. J is TRBJ2-5 and V is TRBV12-3 or TRBV12-4, with D maybe TRBD2 (5 bases). Near its end, the DNA agrees better with TRBJ2-7, so the J call may be wrong. The CDR3 is made up of 14 amino acids.